The present entry profiles one T cell receptor (beta chain) with its context. These data belong to a study of CD8 T cells in Susac syndrome. The CDR3 length is 12 residues. The V segment lost 5 bases and the J segment 10 bases; nucleotides outside the gene matches: 8. From germline, CDR1 is SQVTM and CDR2 ANQGSEA. Random hexamers were used to reverse transcribe an amount of roughly 0.5 to 1 ug RNA. In TCRdb, the immunoSEQ multiplex PCR reads were re-called with MiXCR into one record per CDR3 protein. This table holds about 150,000 distinct CDR3 sequences, less than 97% found once. This TCR derives from a human donor with multiple sclerosis. The sequenced sample was CD8+ T cells from PBMCs. The chain uses TRBV29-1 and TRBJ1-2; TRBD1 aligns across 9 bases. CDR3 bases: TGCAGCGTTCTTGGACAGGGGACTGTCTACACCTTC. This encodes CSVLGQGTVYTF.